One sample yielded the 31 T cell receptor beta chains listed below, sequenced in a study of cytomegalovirus exposure and HLA in healthy donors. The PCR contained 60 Vbeta and 13 Jbeta primers. The method was immunoSEQ multiplex PCR; TCRdb's version includes in-frame clones alone and lacks a portion of them. This repertoire shows over 85,000 clones, 75% to 90% found once; its top ten account for about 1.8%. The material sequenced was PBMCs. These receptors originate from a man in his forties in good health and CMV-seronegative.

This clone has a handful of counts. The DNA for the CDR3 is TGTGCCAGCAGCCGAGGGGGAAGCTCCTACGAGCAGTACTTC. Translating gives CASSRGGSSYEQYF. The chain couples TRBV7-6 to TRBJ2-7, with D maybe TRBD1 (6 bases). V gave up 5 bases and J gave up 0 bases, with 11 bases separating them. Germline CDR1 is SGHVS and CDR2 is FNYEAQ. The CDR3 consists of 14 residues. The whole variable domain, remainder taken from reference TRBV7-6 and TRBJ2-7, is GAGVSQSPRYKVTKRGQDVALRCDPISGHVSLYWYRQALGQGPEFLTYFNYEAQQDKSGLPNDRFSAERPEGSISTLTIQRTEQRDSAMYRCASSRGGSSYEQYFGPGTRLTVT.

The genes are TRBV5-5 and TRBJ2-7; D remains ambiguous. Germline-derived CDR1 and CDR2 are SGHKS and YYEKEE (reference sequence). This CDR3 spans 14 amino acids. V dropped 4 bases and J dropped 4 bases, with 15 bases sitting between them. Here the CDR3 reads CASSHDRGGYEQYF. The CDR3 nucleotides are TGTGCCAGCAGCCATGATCGCGGTGGTTACGAGCAGTACTTC.

This clone appeared once. The rearrangement uses TRBV7-2 and TRBJ1-2; the D is unclear. The CDR3 contains 14 residues. Germline-derived CDR1 and CDR2 are SGHTA and FQGNSA. V shed 0 bases and J shed 3 bases, with 8 bases lying between them. The CDR3 DNA is TGTGCCAGCAGCTTAGCGGGTCGGGACTATGGCTACACCTTC. This sequence encodes CASSLAGRDYGYTF. Together with reference TRBV7-2 and TRBJ1-2, the CDR3 gives the full variable domain: GAGVSQSPSNKVTEKGKDVELRCDPISGHTALYWYRQSLGQGLEFLIYFQGNSAPDKSGLPSDRFSAERTGGSVSTLTIQRTQQEDSAVYLCASSLAGRDYGYTFGSGTRLTVV.

The chain joins TRBV5-1 to TRBJ1-1; 10 bases agree with TRBD1. CDR3 length: 16 residues. The germline gives CDR1 SGHRS, CDR2 YFSETQ. J gave up 2 bases and V 5 bases, and 9 bases lay outside the gene matches. CDR3 nucleotides: TGCGCCAGCAGGAACGGACAGGGGGGCTTTAACACTGAAGCTTTCTTT. This sequence encodes CASRNGQGGFNTEAFF.

V is TRBV2 and J is TRBJ2-5; a possible D gene is TRBD2 (5 bases). Looked up from germline, CDR1 is SNHLY and CDR2 is FYNNEI. Deletions cut 6 bases from V and 5 bases from J, with 10 bases between. The CDR3 extends over 12 amino acids. CDR3 amino acids: CASREVGETQYF. Written as DNA, the CDR3 is TGTGCCAGCAGGGAGGTGGGGGAGACCCAGTACTTC.

The gene calls are TRBV5-1 and TRBJ1-3, with 7 bases identical to TRBD1. The CDR3 totals 15 residues. CDR1 and CDR2 from the germline V gene are SGHRS and YFSETQ. V trimming: 0 bases; J trimming: 2 bases; junction bases outside the gene matches: 2. The CDR3 protein is CASSLEGGPGNTIYF. The DNA of the CDR3 is TGCGCCAGCAGCTTGGAAGGGGGCCCTGGAAACACCATATATTTT.

The chain combines TRBV4-1 with TRBJ2-5, with D possibly matching TRBD2 (5 bases). Germline V gene lookup returns CDR1 MGHRA and CDR2 YSYEKL. V was shortened by 1 base and J by 5 bases, with 14 bases between the two germline ends. CDR3 length equals 15 residues. The CDR3 protein is CASSQGRAGRETQYF. CDR3 DNA: TGCGCCAGCAGCCAAGGACGGGCGGGTAGGGAGACCCAGTACTTC.

The J gene is TRBJ2-1, the V gene TRBV27; 12 bases agree with TRBD2. Germline CDR1 is MNHEY and CDR2 is SMNVEV (reference sequence). The trim removed 2 bases at V and 9 bases at J, leaving 8 bases unmatched. The CDR3 has 16 residues. CDR3 nucleotide sequence: TGTGCCAGCAGTTTAGGGCTAGCGGGGGGGCTTGGTGAGCAGTTCTTC. It specifies CASSLGLAGGLGEQFF.

This clone was found a few times. This chain links TRBV2 with TRBJ1-2, with TRBD1 identical over 10 bases. The CDR3 has 13 amino acids. With 7 bases clipped from V and 8 bases from J, the junction kept 7 bases outside the gene matches. Germline V lookup: CDR1 SNHLY, CDR2 FYNNEI. In DNA form, the CDR3 reads TGTGCCAGCATTGGGACAGGGGCTATCGGCTACACCTTC. Protein product: CASIGTGAIGYTF. Supplemented by reference TRBV2 and TRBJ1-2, the full variable domain reads EPEVTQTPSHQVTQMGQEVILRCVPISNHLYFYWYRQILGQKVEFLVSFYNNEISEKSEIFDDQFSVERPDGSNFTLKIRSTKLEDSAMYFCASIGTGAIGYTFGSGTRLTVV.

The chain has TRBV18 and TRBJ1-4; tentative D call: TRBD1 (6 bases). In germline, CDR1 is KGHSH, CDR2 LQKENI. The V and J ends lost 2 bases and 10 bases respectively, with 11 bases between them. CDR3 size: 13 residues. In nucleotides, the CDR3 is TGTGCCAGCTCACCAGGGCAGGGGAGAAAACTGTTTTTT. This gives the protein CASSPGQGRKLFF.

V gene TRBV25-1 combines with J gene TRBJ1-2, with 8 bases matching TRBD1. J was trimmed by 4 bases and V by 0 bases; bases with no gene match: 4. The CDR3 runs to 15 residues. The germline CDR1 and CDR2 sequences are MGHDK and SYGVNS. Here the CDR3 reads CASSEYQGAGYGYTF. The DNA for the CDR3 is TGTGCCAGCAGTGAATATCAGGGGGCGGGCTATGGCTACACCTTC.

This chain uses TRBV28 with TRBJ1-2; possibly TRBD1 for D (5 bases). This CDR3 has 14 amino acids. Looked up from germline, CDR1 is MDHEN and CDR2 is SYDVKM. The germline V and J ends were trimmed by 2 bases and 5 bases, with 12 bases remaining between them. The CDR3 nucleotides are TGTGCCAGCAGTTTAAGCAGGGTCTTGTATGGCTACACCTTC. Translation gives CASSLSRVLYGYTF.

The chain has TRBV5-1 and TRBJ2-7; D call uncertain. The germline CDR1 and CDR2 sequences are SGHRS and YFSETQ. There are 15 residues in the CDR3. The V and J ends lost 4 bases and 0 bases respectively, with 14 bases between them. CDR3 sequence (DNA): TGCGCCAGCAGCCTGCTCGGCGGCAGCTCCTACGAGCAGTACTTC. This translates into CASSLLGGSSYEQYF.

V and J are TRBV28 and TRBJ1-3; the D is unclear. Germline CDR1 MDHEN, CDR2 SYDVKM. The CDR3 length is 15 residues. The V and J ends lost 6 bases and 3 bases respectively, with 15 bases between them. CDR3 sequence (DNA): TGTGCCAGCAGCCGCCCGGGTCCTATTGGAAACACCATATATTTT. Its protein is CASSRPGPIGNTIYF.

The chain is built from TRBV19 and TRBJ2-1, with D maybe TRBD2 (5 bases). This CDR3 has 16 residues. The germline gives CDR1 LNHDA, CDR2 SQIVND (reference sequence). V was trimmed by 3 bases and J by 0 bases, leaving 12 bases between them. The CDR3 coding sequence is TGTGCCAGTAGTATTTTGGGTGGAGGCTCCTACAATGAGCAGTTCTTC. Protein product: CASSILGGGSYNEQFF.

The chain has TRBV4-3 and TRBJ1-2; TRBD1 matches 7 bases. The CDR3 has 15 amino acids. In germline, CDR1 is LGHNA, CDR2 YSLEER. Trimming took 0 bases from V and 2 from J; bases not matched to a gene: 3. CDR3 sequence: CASSQERDSNYGYTF. For the CDR3, the DNA is TGCGCCAGCAGCCAAGAACGGGACAGCAACTATGGCTACACCTTC.

The rearrangement links TRBV5-1 to TRBJ2-1; 7 bases are a match to TRBD1. Germline lookup yields CDR1 SGHRS and CDR2 YFSETQ. The CDR3 has 16 amino acids. The V segment lost 4 bases and the J segment 6 bases; nucleotides outside the gene matches: 13. The chain's CDR3 is CASSGAGDSNSNEQFF. CDR3 in DNA: TGCGCCAGCAGCGGGGCAGGGGACAGTAACTCCAATGAGCAGTTCTTC.

The chain joins TRBV7-2 to TRBJ1-6; D perhaps matches TRBD1 (5 bases). CDR1 SGHTA and CDR2 FQGNSA come from the germline V gene. The ends were cut back, 5 bases at V and 6 bases at J, with 8 bases in the middle. The CDR3 sequence is 13 residues long. The DNA of the CDR3 is TGTGCCAGCAGCATAAGGGGTAATTCACCCCTCCACTTT. This encodes CASSIRGNSPLHF.

The genes are TRBV19 and TRBJ1-6, with TRBD1 as a possible D gene (5 bases). V was pared by 8 bases and J by 9 bases, with 17 bases between. Germline CDR1 LNHDA, CDR2 SQIVND (reference sequence). CDR3 length: 14 residues. CDR3 sequence reads: CASQVAQGLSPLHF. For the CDR3, the DNA is TGTGCCAGTCAAGTGGCGCAGGGACTTTCACCCCTCCACTTT.

The chain carries TRBV29-1 and TRBJ1-1; TRBD1 matches at 7 bases. Germline-derived CDR1 and CDR2 are SQVTM and ANQGSEA. This CDR3 is built from 14 residues. V lost 7 bases to trimming and J lost 3 bases; unmatched junction nucleotides: 11. In nucleotides, the CDR3 is TGCAGCGCCGCCCCGACAGGGCGGTACACTGAAGCTTTCTTT. This sequence encodes CSAAPTGRYTEAFF.

This chain connects TRBV6-6 to TRBJ2-2; 10 nucleotides agree with TRBD1. CDR3 length: 16 amino acids. Germline V gives CDR1 MNHNY, CDR2 SVGAGI (reference sequence). The trim removed 1 base at V and 5 bases at J, leaving 4 bases unmatched. The CDR3 spells CASSYWGTGATGELFF. Here the CDR3 DNA reads TGTGCCAGCAGTTACTGGGGGACAGGGGCAACCGGGGAGCTGTTTTTT.

The V call is TRBV18, the J call TRBJ2-7; no definite D call. The CDR3 runs to 11 residues. V was pared by 3 bases and J by 2 bases, with 2 bases between. Per the germline V gene, CDR1 is KGHSH and CDR2 is LQKENI. CDR3 nucleotide sequence: TGTGCCAGCTCACCCGCCTACGAGCAGTACTTC. Translating gives CASSPAYEQYF.

A few counts support this clone. The rearrangement links TRBV7-9 to TRBJ2-1; D possibly corresponds to TRBD1 (6 bases). The CDR3 has 15 amino acids. Trimming took 5 bases from V and 8 from J, leaving 19 bases between them. The germline V gene has CDR1 SEHNR and CDR2 FQNEAQ (reference sequence). DNA of the CDR3: TGTGCCAGCAGCCCTGGGGACACCCAGAGCGATGAGCAGTTCTTC. This translates into CASSPGDTQSDEQFF.

V gene TRBV6-1 combines with J gene TRBJ1-2; 7 bases match TRBD1. The germline V gene encodes CDR1 MNHNS and CDR2 SASEGT. This CDR3 region has 13 residues. V lost 0 bases and J lost 8; bases outside the gene matches: 3. The CDR3 here is CASSEARQGGYTF. The CDR3 DNA reads TGTGCCAGCAGTGAAGCGCGACAGGGAGGCTACACCTTC.

The V and J genes are TRBV9 and TRBJ2-5, with D tentatively TRBD2 (7 bases). Germline CDR1 and CDR2: SGDLS and YYNGEE. The V gene lost 0 bases and the J gene lost 5 bases, with 17 bases spanning the gap. This CDR3 comprises 16 residues. CDR3: CASSVATGQGGETQYF. The CDR3 DNA reads as TGTGCCAGCAGCGTAGCTACAGGGCAGGGAGGGGAGACCCAGTACTTC.

The chain has TRBV29-1 and TRBJ1-1, with D unclear. Germline CDR1 reads SQVTM; CDR2 reads ANQGSEA. CDR3 length: 14 amino acids. Trimming stripped 4 bases from V and 1 base from J, with 13 bases between. The CDR3 reads CSVALERGNTEAFF. CDR3 nucleotide sequence: TGCAGCGTTGCGTTGGAACGGGGGAACACTGAAGCTTTCTTT.

V is TRBV6-5 and J is TRBJ1-6, with a possible D match to TRBD1 (6 bases). The CDR3 contains 14 residues. V was clipped by 6 bases and J by 8 bases, with 14 bases between them. The germline V gene encodes CDR1 MNHEY and CDR2 SVGAGI. This CDR3 reads CASRPRGGHSPLHF. As DNA, the CDR3 is TGTGCCAGCAGACCCCGGGGGGGGCATTCACCCCTCCACTTT.

The V call is TRBV6-5, the J call TRBJ1-1, with 8 bases aligning to TRBD1. The length of the CDR3 is 15 residues. Germline V gene data show CDR1 as MNHEY and CDR2 as SVGAGI. J lost 3 bases, V lost 2 bases, and 5 bases had no gene match. The CDR3 protein is CASSYATGGDTEAFF. DNA for the CDR3: TGTGCCAGCAGTTACGCTACAGGGGGAGACACTGAAGCTTTCTTT.

The chain couples TRBV2 to TRBJ1-1, with D hard to call. The CDR3 extends over 12 amino acids. V was trimmed by 7 bases and J by 2 bases, leaving 8 bases between them. Germline V gene sequence: CDR1 SNHLY, CDR2 FYNNEI. In nucleotides, the CDR3 is TGTGCCAGCATAGGACTTAACACTGAAGCTTTCTTT. This translates into CASIGLNTEAFF.

The DNA of the CDR3 is TGTGCCAGCAATCGTCCCGGGACAGGCTATGGCTACACCTTC. This gives the protein CASNRPGTGYGYTF. V is TRBV2 and J is TRBJ1-2, with TRBD1 matching 8 bases. Looked up from germline, CDR1 is SNHLY and CDR2 is FYNNEI. This CDR3 is built from 14 residues. V was pared by 7 bases and J by 4 bases, with 8 bases of the junction left unmatched.

This chain uses TRBV29-1 with TRBJ1-1, with D tentatively TRBD1 (6 bases). V was clipped by 5 bases and J by 1 base, with 14 bases between them. The CDR3 runs 14 residues. Germline V gene lookup returns CDR1 SQVTM and CDR2 ANQGSEA. The CDR3: CSVKTRGQNTEAFF. As DNA, the CDR3 is TGCAGCGTTAAAACCAGGGGTCAGAACACTGAAGCTTTCTTT.